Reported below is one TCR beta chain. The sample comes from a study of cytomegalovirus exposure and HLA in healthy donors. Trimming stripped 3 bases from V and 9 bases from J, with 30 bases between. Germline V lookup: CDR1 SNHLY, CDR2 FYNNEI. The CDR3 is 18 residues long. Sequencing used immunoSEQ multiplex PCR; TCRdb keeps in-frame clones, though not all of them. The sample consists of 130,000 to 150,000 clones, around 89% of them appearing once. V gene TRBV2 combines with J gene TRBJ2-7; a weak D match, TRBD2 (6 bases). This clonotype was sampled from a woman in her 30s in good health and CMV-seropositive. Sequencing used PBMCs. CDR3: CASSEGTFSDQGSRRQYF. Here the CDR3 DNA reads TGTGCCAGCAGTGAGGGGACTTTCTCCGACCAAGGTTCGCGTAGGCAGTACTTC.